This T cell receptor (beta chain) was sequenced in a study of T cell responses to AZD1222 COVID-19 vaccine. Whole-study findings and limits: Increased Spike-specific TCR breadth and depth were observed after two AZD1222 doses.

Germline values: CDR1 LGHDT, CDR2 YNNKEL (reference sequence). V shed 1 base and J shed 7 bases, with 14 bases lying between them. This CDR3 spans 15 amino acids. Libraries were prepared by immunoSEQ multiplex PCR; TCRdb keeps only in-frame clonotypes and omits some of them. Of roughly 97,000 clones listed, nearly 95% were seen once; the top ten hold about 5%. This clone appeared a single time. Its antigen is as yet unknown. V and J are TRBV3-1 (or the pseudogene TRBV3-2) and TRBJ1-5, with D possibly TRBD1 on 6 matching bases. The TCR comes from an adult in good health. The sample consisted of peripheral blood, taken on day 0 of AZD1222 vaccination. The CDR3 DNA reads TGTGCCAGCAGCCAAGTTTGGGGGGCTGGACAGCCCCAGCATTTT. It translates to CASSQVWGAGQPQHF.